The text below deals with one TCR beta chain. The entry originates in a study of control samples from healthy donors and cancer patients. Sequencing used immunoSEQ multiplex PCR; TCRdb keeps in-frame clones, though not all of them. Of about 150,000 clones in the sample, 88% are singletons; the top ten hold over 1.5%. This clonotype was obtained from a man younger than 35 in good health. The sample comprised blood.

Here the CDR3 reads CASSEGVAYQETQYF. The CDR3 DNA reads TGTGCCAGCAGTGAGGGTGTGGCGTACCAAGAGACCCAGTACTTC. The J gene is TRBJ2-5, the V gene TRBV6-1; D gene ambiguous. This CDR3 has 15 residues. Trimming left V 3 bases short and J 0 bases short, with 11 bases between. Germline CDR1 and CDR2: MNHNS and SASEGT.